This T cell receptor beta chain was captured by sequencing in a study of Ad26.COV2.S vaccination and SARS-CoV-2 variants. TCRdb's table, derived via immunoSEQ multiplex PCR, lists solely in-frame clones and lacks some. Of about half a million clones listed, nearly 90% are singletons. The study's findings and limits: The placebo group had lower spike-specific TCR breadth than the vaccine recipients did.

About this clone: Its antigen is as yet unknown.

Treatment noted: 19 received Ad26.COV2.S at low or high dose, single or two shots; about 5 received placebo; per-sample allocation not given. Sampling was performed 63 days after the first vaccine or placebo injection. Cohort 1b enrolled adults aged 18-55 years in Boston. Built on an Ad26 vector, the vaccine expressed Wuhan-strain SARS-CoV-2 spike. Here the sequenced sample was peripheral blood, taken in a trial of Ad26.COV2.S vaccine versus placebo. This receptor was obtained from a person between 18 and 65 years old who received the Ad26.COV2.S COVID-19 vaccine or a placebo.

The CDR3 DNA follows: TGTGCCAGCAGTTACGGACTCTCCTACGAGCAGTACTTC. This gives the protein CASSYGLSYEQYF. The V gene is TRBV6-6, the J gene TRBJ2-7; TRBD2 might be the D (5 bases). Trimming left V 2 bases short and J 0 bases short, with 5 bases between. This CDR3 has 13 amino acids. Germline CDR1 MNHNY, CDR2 SVGAGI (reference sequence).